These T cell receptor beta chains were read from a single sample in a study of T cells after yellow fever vaccination. TCRdb independently ran MiXCR on the 5' RACE reads; one entry per CDR3 protein. This sample carries some 9,300 distinct CDR3 sequences, under 5.5% of them seen once, and the ten largest clones take 1.6%. The sample consisted of PBMCs, either bulk or a sorted T-cell subset (CD4+, CD8+, memory, or dextramer-sorted; not recorded which), taken approximately 16 days after the first yellow fever vaccination. These TCRs come from a man aged 18 to 30 who received the YFV17D yellow fever vaccine. The CDR3 runs from the conserved cysteine through the conserved F or W. D genes are given only for firm matches. Some rows have no size entry. The others give once, few or many, or a class for an expanded clone.

d_call clone_size j_call v_call cdr3_nt cdr3_aa
. many TRBJ2-7 TRBV12-3/TRBV12-4 TGTGCCAGCAGTTCCCCCGGGCGGGGAACCTACGAGCAGTACTTC CASSSPGRGTYEQYF
. many TRBJ1-5 TRBV24-1 TGTGCCACCAGTGATCCCGATCAGCCCCAGCATTTT CATSDPDQPQHF
. medium-sized TRBJ2-1 TRBV18 TGTGCCAGCTCACCACCCGAAGGATACAATGAGCAGTTCTTC CASSPPEGYNEQFF
. many TRBJ1-1 TRBV12-3/TRBV12-4 TGTGCCAGCAGGACTACAGGCGGGGTCACTGAAGCTTTCTTT CASRTTGGVTEAFF
. . TRBJ1-5 TRBV3-1 TGTGCCTTCTGTTTAGATAGCAGACAGCCAGATCCCAATCAGCCCCAGCATTTT CAFCLDSRQPDPNQPQHF
. many TRBJ2-7 TRBV9 TGTGCCAGCAGCGTTCTCCCAGTACGAGTCTACGAGCAGTACTTC CASSVLPVRVYEQYF
. many TRBJ1-2 TRBV20-1 TGCAGTGCTAGAGCAGGGGAGCGTCCTGGCTACACCTTC CSARAGERPGYTF
. . TRBJ1-1 TRBV6-5 TGTGCCAGCAGGAAAAGAACTGAAGCTTTCTTT CASRKRTEAFF
. medium-sized TRBJ2-1 TRBV5-1 TGCGCCAGCAGCTTATCCGGCGGGGACTCCTACAATGAGCAGTTCTTC CASSLSGGDSYNEQFF
. medium-sized TRBJ1-2 TRBV29-1 TGCAGCGTTGAAACAGTCAGGGAGGCTGGCTACACCTTC CSVETVREAGYTF
. many TRBJ1-1 TRBV5-1 TGCGCCAGCAGCTTAGGCGGAGGAGGTGGAGCTTTCTTT CASSLGGGGGAFF
TRBD1 medium-sized TRBJ2-2 TRBV10-2 TGCGCCAGCAGTGAACCGGGACAGCCGAACACCGGGGAGCTGTTTTTT CASSEPGQPNTGELFF
TRBD2 medium-sized TRBJ2-2 TRBV7-2 TGTGCCAGCAGCTGGTCCGGGACTACTTCGTCCGGGGAGCTGTTTTTT CASSWSGTTSSGELFF
. many TRBJ2-5 TRBV5-4 TGTGCCAGCAGCTCTTGGGGGAGTGCGACCCAGTACTTC CASSSWGSATQYF
TRBD2 many TRBJ2-5 TRBV20-1 TGCAGTGCTAGACCCCTAGCGGGGGCGTCGGAGACCCAGTACTTC CSARPLAGASETQYF
. many TRBJ2-2 TRBV9 TGTGCCAGCAGCGTAGAACCAGGGCGAACCGGGGAGCTGTTTTTT CASSVEPGRTGELFF
TRBD2 medium-sized TRBJ2-3 TRBV11-2 TGTGCCAGCAGCCGGAATAGCGGGGGGAGCACAGATACGCAGTATTTT CASSRNSGGSTDTQYF
. medium-sized TRBJ1-3 TRBV4-3 TGCGCCAGCAGCCAAGACCGGTTCTCTGGAAACACCATATATTTT CASSQDRFSGNTIYF
TRBD1 many TRBJ1-6 TRBV5-4 TGTGCCAGCAGCTTCCGGGACAGCAATTCACCCCTCCACTTT CASSFRDSNSPLHF
. many TRBJ2-3 TRBV7-3 TGTGCCAGCAGCTTAGGGGGGAACACAGATACGCAGTATTTT CASSLGGNTDTQYF
. few TRBJ1-4 TRBV19 TGTGCCAGTAGCGGAGTTTGGGAAAAACTGTTTTTT CASSGVWEKLFF
TRBD1 medium-sized TRBJ2-1 TRBV5-6 TGTGCCAGCAGTCTCAGACAGGGATGGGGCAATGAGCAGTTCTTC CASSLRQGWGNEQFF
TRBD2 medium-sized TRBJ2-1 TRBV10-3 TGTGCCATCAGGGAGACTAGCGGGGCTTACAATGAGCAGTTCTTC CAIRETSGAYNEQFF
TRBD1 many TRBJ2-2 TRBV5-1 TGCGCCAGCACCGAACCCCCAGGGGGTAACACCGGGGAGCTGTTTTTT CASTEPPGGNTGELFF
TRBD1 medium-sized TRBJ1-4 TRBV20-1 TGCAGTGCCCAGGACAGGGGAGGAGAAAAACTGTTTTTT CSAQDRGGEKLFF
TRBD2 medium-sized TRBJ2-1 TRBV6-5 TGTGCCAGCAGCTCCTTAGCGGGGACCAGCTCCTACAATGAGCAGTTCTTC CASSSLAGTSSYNEQFF
. many TRBJ2-7 TRBV7-2 TGTGCCAGCAGGAGGACTGCAAGCTCCTACGAGCAGTACTTC CASRRTASSYEQYF
. many TRBJ1-1 TRBV7-2 TGTGCCAGCAGTTTCGGACCCTCCAACACTGAAGCTTTCTTT CASSFGPSNTEAFF
. medium-sized TRBJ2-5 TRBV10-3 TGTGCCATCAGTGACAGGGTGTACCAAGAGACCCAGTACTTC CAISDRVYQETQYF
TRBD1 many TRBJ1-1 TRBV18 TGTGCCAGCTCACCACAATCGGGACAGGGGGCTGAAGCTTTCTTT CASSPQSGQGAEAFF
TRBD2 many TRBJ2-5 TRBV9 TGTGCCAGCAGCGTAGCTTCTCTAGCGGGGGGCCTCGGAGAGACCCAGTACTTC CASSVASLAGGLGETQYF
TRBD1 medium-sized TRBJ2-7 TRBV27 TGTGCCAGCAGTTTATTTAGAGGACCCGGGACAGGGACATACGAGCAGTACTTC CASSLFRGPGTGTYEQYF
. many TRBJ1-2 TRBV20-1 TGCAGTGCTAGAGATCGGGGGGAGACCTATGGCTACACCTTC CSARDRGETYGYTF